Listed below are T cell receptor beta chains from one sample, sequenced in a study of T-cell reconstitution after alpha-beta-depleted transplantation in children. TCRdb reprocessed the PCR reads via MiXCR and lists one record per CDR3 protein. The sample shows around 600,000 distinct CDR3 sequences, under 25% of them seen only once. This specimen was PBMCs, mostly from graft donor cells, taken 360 days after TCRalphabeta/CD19-depleted stem cell transplant. Receptors were obtained from a boy younger than two who had a stem cell transplant for acute myeloid leukemia, so the T cells may come from the graft donor. Both conserved end residues are part of each CDR3. Fields, in order: V gene, D gene, J gene, clone size, CDR3 DNA, CDR3 protein. D genes are given only for firm matches. Rows give clone size only sometimes, using once, few, many, or a class for an expanded clone.

TRBV15	NA	TRBJ1-2	many	TGTGCCACCAGCAGAGAAGTACCGAGCTATGGCTACACCTTC	CATSREVPSYGYTF
TRBV12-3/TRBV12-4	NA	TRBJ1-5	many	TGTGCCAGCAGTGACGGGTGGCCCCAGCATTTT	CASSDGWPQHF
TRBV18	TRBD1	TRBJ1-2	NA	TGTGCCAGCTCACCAAGACAGGGGGCGTATGGCTACACCTTC	CASSPRQGAYGYTF
TRBV10-3	TRBD2	TRBJ2-1	few	TGTGCCATCAGTGAGGGGCCTCTTCTAGCGGGGGGCCCAAGCTCCTACAATGAGCAGTTCTTC	CAISEGPLLAGGPSSYNEQFF
TRBV7-2	TRBD1	TRBJ1-2	many	TGTGCCAGCAGCCGAGACAGGGGAAGCGGCTACACCTTC	CASSRDRGSGYTF
TRBV6-1	TRBD1	TRBJ1-2	NA	TGTGCCAGCAGCCAGACTTACAGGGGGCGCGAGTATGGCTACACCTTC	CASSQTYRGREYGYTF
TRBV7-2	NA	TRBJ2-7	NA	TGTGCCAGCAGCTTAGGGCAGGATCCCTTGGAGCAGTACTTC	CASSLGQDPLEQYF
TRBV5-5	NA	TRBJ1-1	NA	TGTGCCAGCAGCTGGAGCCGGGGCCCGGGCACTGAAGCTTTCTTT	CASSWSRGPGTEAFF
TRBV29-1	TRBD1	TRBJ2-5	many	TGCAGCGTTGGACAGGGGGAGGTAGAGACCCAGTACTTC	CSVGQGEVETQYF
TRBV24-1	NA	TRBJ2-5	few	TGTGCCACCAGTGATTTGTCATCGTATGGAAAGGAGACCCAGTACTTC	CATSDLSSYGKETQYF
TRBV25-1	TRBD1	TRBJ1-6	NA	TGTGCCAGCAGCCCGGGACAGAACGATTCACCCCTCCACTTT	CASSPGQNDSPLHF
TRBV7-2	NA	TRBJ1-6	many	TGTGCCAGCAGCCGCAGGGGTGGTGGTTCACCCCTCCACTTT	CASSRRGGGSPLHF
TRBV20-1	NA	TRBJ2-1	few	TGCAGTGCTAGAGCCCTAGCTGGGTCGGCAAATGAGCAGTTCTTC	CSARALAGSANEQFF
TRBV20-1	NA	TRBJ2-2	NA	TGCAGTGCTAGTCGCGTTGCGAACACCGGGGAGCTGTTTTTT	CSASRVANTGELFF
TRBV6-2/TRBV6-3	NA	TRBJ2-5	NA	TGTGCCAGCAGTCCTAAGAGGTACCAAGAGACCCAGTACTTC	CASSPKRYQETQYF
TRBV5-1	NA	TRBJ2-7	NA	TGCGCCAGCAGCTTGGTTCGGGGCGGCTTCTACGAGCAGTACTTC	CASSLVRGGFYEQYF
TRBV4-3	NA	TRBJ2-1	few	TGCGCCAGCAGTTACGACAGGTACAATGAGCAGTTCTTC	CASSYDRYNEQFF
TRBV10-2	NA	TRBJ2-7	NA	TGCGCCAGCGGGGGACGGGCCTCCTACGAGCAGTACTTC	CASGGRASYEQYF
TRBV9	TRBD2	TRBJ2-2	once	TGTGCCAGCAGCGTGGGACTAGCCGGGGAGCTGTTTTTT	CASSVGLAGELFF
TRBV15	NA	TRBJ2-1	few	TGTGCCACCAGCAGAGATCCGTCGGGACTTGATAATGAGCAGTTCTTC	CATSRDPSGLDNEQFF
TRBV3-1	TRBD1	TRBJ2-7	NA	TGTGCCAGCAGCCAAGTCGAGGGGACAGGACCGGCCGAGCAGTACTTC	CASSQVEGTGPAEQYF
TRBV29-1	NA	TRBJ2-5	many	TGCAGCGTTGGGGACCCCGGAGAGACCCAGTACTTC	CSVGDPGETQYF
TRBV5-1	NA	TRBJ2-2	once	TGCGCCAGCAGCTTTTCCAGGTCGAACACCGGGGAGCTGTTTTTT	CASSFSRSNTGELFF
TRBV12-3/TRBV12-4	TRBD1	TRBJ1-1	few	TGTGCCAGCAGAGGGACAGCCGGTAGAACCACTGAAGCTTTCTTT	CASRGTAGRTTEAFF
TRBV7-2	TRBD2	TRBJ2-5	few	TGTGCCAGCAGCCGGACTCTAGCGGGCCAAGAGACCCAGTACTTC	CASSRTLAGQETQYF
TRBV6-2/TRBV6-3	NA	TRBJ1-2	many	TGTGCCAGCAGTTACTCGGGCGGGATCTATGGCTACACCTTC	CASSYSGGIYGYTF
TRBV6-5	NA	TRBJ1-1	NA	TGTGCCAGCAGTTACTCGATGGGGGGGACTGAAGCTTTCTTT	CASSYSMGGTEAFF
TRBV9	NA	TRBJ2-2	once	TGTGCCAGCAGCGGGAATCCGAACACCGGGGAGCTGTTTTTT	CASSGNPNTGELFF
TRBV20-1	TRBD2	TRBJ2-1	NA	TGCAGTGCTAGATTAGCGGGGAGCTCCTACAATGAGCAGTTCTTC	CSARLAGSSYNEQFF
TRBV20-1	TRBD1	TRBJ1-4	NA	TGCAGTGCAAGAGACAGGGCGTCTAATGAAAAACTGTTTTTT	CSARDRASNEKLFF
TRBV5-1	TRBD1	TRBJ1-1	many	TGCGCCAGCAGCACACAGGGGAACTGGAACACTGAAGCTTTCTTT	CASSTQGNWNTEAFF
TRBV4-3	TRBD2	TRBJ2-5	many	TGCGCCAGCAGCCTGAGACTAGCGGCACAAGAGACCCAGTACTTC	CASSLRLAAQETQYF
TRBV12-3/TRBV12-4	NA	TRBJ2-1	few	TGTGCCAGCAGTGAAGCGGTGGGTGAGCAGTTCTTC	CASSEAVGEQFF
TRBV20-1	NA	TRBJ1-2	few	TGCAGTGCTAGAGATAGGCCCGGTGTTGGCTACACCTTC	CSARDRPGVGYTF
TRBV12-3/TRBV12-4	NA	TRBJ2-1	many	TGTGCCAGCATATTTGGAGTAATAAACAATGAGCAGTTCTTC	CASIFGVINNEQFF
TRBV20-1	NA	TRBJ2-3	few	TGCAGTGCTAGTTATCGGGGGGCTGCAGATACGCAGTATTTT	CSASYRGAADTQYF
TRBV9	TRBD2	TRBJ2-2	few	TGTGCCAGCAGCGTAGTCGGCGGGGGTAACGGGGAGCTGTTTTTT	CASSVVGGGNGELFF
TRBV6-5	TRBD2	TRBJ2-7	NA	TGTGCCAGCAGTTACGATGGGACGGGAGGCTACGAGCAGTACTTC	CASSYDGTGGYEQYF
TRBV12-3/TRBV12-4	NA	TRBJ2-1	NA	TGTGCCAGCAGTTCCCGTAGTGCTGAGCAGTTCTTC	CASSSRSAEQFF
TRBV27	NA	TRBJ2-5	NA	TGTGCCAGCAGGCCCGACAGACAAGAGACCCAGTACTTC	CASRPDRQETQYF
TRBV4-2	TRBD1	TRBJ1-1	few	TGTGCCAGCAGCCAAGGGGGACAGGGGAACACTGAAGCTTTCTTT	CASSQGGQGNTEAFF
TRBV6-1	NA	TRBJ2-5	NA	TGTGCCAGCAGGTGGGGTCCAGAGACCCAGTACTTC	CASRWGPETQYF
TRBV7-9	NA	TRBJ2-7	NA	TGTGCCAGCATCAAGAAGGGAGGTACGGCCTACGAGCAGTACTTC	CASIKKGGTAYEQYF
TRBV30	NA	TRBJ2-7	once	TGTGCCTGGTCCGTCTCCCCGGGACTGAGCTCCTACGAGCAGTACTTC	CAWSVSPGLSSYEQYF
TRBV20-1	NA	TRBJ1-6	NA	TGCAGTGCTACTAAAGGGACACCGCCTAATTCACCCCTCCACTTT	CSATKGTPPNSPLHF
TRBV6-5	NA	TRBJ2-2	NA	TGTGCCAGCAGTTCCAACTCCGGGCGTCACACCGGGGAGCTGTTTTTT	CASSSNSGRHTGELFF
TRBV12-3/TRBV12-4	NA	TRBJ2-3	few	TGTGCCAGCAGCCTATTCCAGCCAGATACGCAGTATTTT	CASSLFQPDTQYF
TRBV12-3/TRBV12-4	NA	TRBJ2-5	NA	TGTGCCAGCATCGGGCGGGGCTACCAAGAGACCCAGTACTTC	CASIGRGYQETQYF
TRBV29-1	NA	TRBJ2-1	many	TGCAGCGTTGAAGAAGTAGGCTCCGATGAGCAGTTCTTC	CSVEEVGSDEQFF
TRBV29-1	NA	TRBJ2-3	few	TGCAGCGGGAGGGATTTTGCAGATACGCAGTATTTT	CSGRDFADTQYF
TRBV20-1	NA	TRBJ2-1	few	TGCAGTGCTGCACCTCCCGGAGGCAATGAGCAGTTCTTC	CSAAPPGGNEQFF